This T cell receptor (beta chain) was identified during a study of CD8+CD57+ T cells in acquired aplastic anemia. Whoever was chosen for sequencing had shown CD8+CD57+ cell expansion by flow cytometry. Patients were treatment-naive when blood was sampled. Investigators profiled TCR beta VDJ and CDR3 from genomic DNA template. TCRdb re-called the reads through MiXCR, storing one row per CDR3 protein. Among under 200,000 distinct CDR3 sequences listed, roughly 48% were seen once. Sample: sorted CD4+, CD8+, or CD8+CD57+ T cells (not recorded which) from PBMCs. This clonotype was obtained from a human donor with aplastic anemia.

In DNA form, the CDR3 reads TGTGCCACCCACGGTTCGAGTTCTAGCACAGATACGCAGTATTTT. It encodes CATHGSSSSTDTQYF. V and J are TRBV5-4 and TRBJ2-3; no firm D call. The CDR3 spans 15 residues. Germline lookup yields CDR1 SGHNT and CDR2 YYREEE (reference sequence). The V end was cut by 9 bases, the J end by 0 bases, with 17 bases between.